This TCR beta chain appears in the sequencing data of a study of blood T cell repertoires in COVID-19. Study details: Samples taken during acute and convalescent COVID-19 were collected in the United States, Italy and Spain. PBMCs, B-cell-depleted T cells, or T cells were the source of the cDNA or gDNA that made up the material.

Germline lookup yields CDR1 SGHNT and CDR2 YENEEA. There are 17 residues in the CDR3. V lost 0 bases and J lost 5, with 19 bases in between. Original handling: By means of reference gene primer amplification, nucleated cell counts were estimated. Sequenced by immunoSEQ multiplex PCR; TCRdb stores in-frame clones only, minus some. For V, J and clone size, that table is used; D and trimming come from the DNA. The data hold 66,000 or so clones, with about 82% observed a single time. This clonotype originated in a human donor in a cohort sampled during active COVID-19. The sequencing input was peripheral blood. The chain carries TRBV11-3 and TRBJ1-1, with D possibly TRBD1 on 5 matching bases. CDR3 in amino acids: CASSLDSSMTVTTEAFF. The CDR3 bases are TGTGCCAGCAGCTTAGATTCGTCGATGACAGTCACTACTGAAGCTTTCTTT.